This T cell receptor (beta chain) was sequenced for a study of T cells after yellow fever vaccination. Study observations and caveats: Most clones from primary vaccination were detected again post-booster (96% CD4, 88% CD8). Shared CD4/CD8 clonotypes were a small share, likely from convergent recombination. Researchers cautioned that FACS-sorted repertoires could harbor abundant clonotypes contaminating from the bulk population.

This clonotype turned up a few times. The antigen is undetermined. A universal primer site and UMIs were added as TCR cDNA was made by 5'RACE template switching. TCRdb independently ran MiXCR on the 5' RACE reads; one entry per CDR3 protein. The data contain fewer than 450,000 distinct CDR3 sequences, roughly 8.4% of them singletons. The CDR3 has 15 residues. Germline V lookup: CDR1 SGHDT, CDR2 YYEEEE. Trimming removed 0 bases at V and 4 bases at J, with 12 bases between. This TCR derives from a man aged 18 to 29 who received the YFV17D yellow fever vaccine. Material: PBMCs, obtained roughly 45 days after the first yellow fever vaccination. This chain connects TRBV5-6 to TRBJ2-3; tentatively, D is TRBD2 (7 bases). CDR3 sequence (DNA): TGTGCCAGCAGCTTGGTGGGGGGGCCAGCAGATACGCAGTATTTT. Encoded protein: CASSLVGGPADTQYF.